A selection of T cell receptor beta chains follows, all from one sample in a study of OX40 agonist ivuxolimab in advanced cancers. The method was immunoSEQ multiplex PCR; TCRdb's version includes in-frame clones alone and lacks a portion of them. This table holds about 66,000 clones, around 83% found once. Sequences were derived from CD4+ or CD8+ T cells sorted from blood, sampled in a trial of the OX40 agonist ivuxolimab. These receptors were taken from an adult with an advanced solid tumor such as melanoma, head and neck, liver or kidney cancer. Both conserved end residues are part of each CDR3. The D gene is left open where the match is weak. Where a row states a size, it is once, few, many or the class of an expanded clone; other rows omit it.

TRBJ2-1	TRBD2	.	TRBV27	CASSFMGLVHNEQFF	TGTGCCAGCAGTTTCATGGGACTAGTTCACAATGAGCAGTTCTTC
TRBJ2-7	.	.	TRBV19	CASSTGFSSYEQYF	TGTGCCAGTAGTACCGGGTTCTCATCCTACGAGCAGTACTTC
TRBJ1-3	.	.	TRBV28	CASKSQGIDTIYF	TGTGCCAGCAAATCACAGGGTATCGATACCATATATTTT
TRBJ2-7	TRBD2	.	TRBV7-9	CASSLASGRAGFDEQYF	TGTGCCAGCAGCTTAGCTAGCGGGAGGGCCGGATTTGACGAGCAGTACTTC
TRBJ2-1	.	.	TRBV7-9	CASSVGLGGGQFF	TGTGCCAGCAGCGTCGGACTGGGCGGAGGGCAGTTCTTC
TRBJ1-2	.	.	TRBV5-4	CASSSTLGGRGYTF	TGTGCCAGCAGCTCCACCCTCGGGGGTCGCGGCTACACCTTC
TRBJ1-5	.	medium-sized	TRBV27	CASMEWGKGNQPQHF	TGTGCCAGCATGGAATGGGGGAAGGGCAATCAGCCCCAGCATTTT
TRBJ2-5	TRBD2	.	TRBV5-6	CASSLRTSGTRRETQYF	TGTGCCAGCAGCTTGCGGACTAGCGGGACCAGACGAGAGACCCAGTACTTC
TRBJ2-2	TRBD1	once	TRBV28	CASSSYGQGATGELFF	TGTGCCAGCAGTTCCTATGGACAGGGGGCGACCGGGGAGCTGTTTTTT
TRBJ2-7	.	once	TRBV29-1	CSVSEGSHEQYF	TGCAGCGTTAGTGAAGGTAGCCACGAGCAGTACTTC
TRBJ2-7	TRBD2	.	TRBV4-2	CASSQDAGAHSYEQYF	TGTGCCAGCAGCCAAGATGCGGGAGCTCATTCCTACGAGCAGTACTTC
TRBJ1-1	TRBD1	.	TRBV5-1	CASSERTGKNTEAFF	TGCGCCAGCAGCGAGCGGACAGGAAAGAACACTGAAGCTTTCTTT
TRBJ2-2	TRBD1	.	TRBV11-2	CASSTRQGSTGELFF	TGTGCCAGCAGCACGAGACAGGGGAGCACCGGGGAGCTGTTTTTT
TRBJ2-7	TRBD2	few	TRBV7-2	CASSSSGTLYEQYF	TGTGCCAGCAGCTCTAGCGGGACCCTGTACGAGCAGTACTTC
TRBJ1-3	.	.	TRBV28	CASSLTASGNTIYF	TGTGCCAGCAGTTTGACGGCCTCTGGAAACACCATATATTTT
TRBJ2-1	TRBD1	.	TRBV6-5	CASSRGTGSEQFF	TGTGCCAGCAGTCGAGGGACAGGAAGTGAGCAGTTCTTC
TRBJ2-2	TRBD2	.	TRBV6-5	CASLAGRGTGELFF	TGTGCCAGTCTAGCGGGAAGGGGCACCGGGGAGCTGTTTTTT
TRBJ2-1	TRBD2	.	TRBV7-3	CASSSSGSLYNEQFF	TGTGCCAGCAGCTCTAGCGGGAGCCTCTACAATGAGCAGTTCTTC
TRBJ2-7	TRBD2	.	TRBV11-3	CASSRGLAGGSYEQYF	TGTGCCAGCAGCCGGGGACTAGCGGGAGGTTCCTACGAGCAGTACTTC
TRBJ2-5	.	.	TRBV7-3	CASSYSAQETQYF	TGTGCCAGCAGCTATAGCGCCCAAGAGACCCAGTACTTC
TRBJ2-1	.	.	TRBV5-1	CASSLYSDYNEQFF	TGCGCCAGCAGCTTGTACAGCGACTACAATGAGCAGTTCTTC
TRBJ2-3	.	once	TRBV30	CAWSVGAVGLSTDTQYF	TGTGCCTGGAGTGTAGGCGCGGTGGGGCTTAGCACAGATACGCAGTATTTT
TRBJ1-1	.	.	TRBV6-1	CASHPRGTEAFF	TGTGCCAGCCATCCCAGGGGCACTGAAGCTTTCTTT
TRBJ2-2	TRBD1	.	TRBV29-1	CSVVGTGGRTGELFF	TGCAGCGTAGTGGGGACAGGGGGCCGCACCGGGGAGCTGTTTTTT
TRBJ2-1	TRBD1	.	TRBV19	CATRLPGQGGEQFF	TGTGCCACCAGATTACCCGGACAGGGGGGTGAGCAGTTCTTC
TRBJ2-7	TRBD1	.	TRBV5-8	CASSLMGTASYEQYF	TGTGCCAGCAGCTTGATGGGGACAGCCTCCTACGAGCAGTACTTC
TRBJ1-2	.	.	TRBV5-6	CASSPDPRDYGYTF	TGTGCCAGCAGCCCGGACCCAAGGGACTATGGCTACACCTTC
TRBJ2-3	TRBD2	.	TRBV5-1	CASSSGLAGFTDTQYF	TGCGCCAGCAGCTCGGGACTAGCGGGGTTCACAGATACGCAGTATTTT
TRBJ2-7	TRBD1	.	TRBV5-5	CASSQDRTGPSYEQYF	TGTGCCAGCAGCCAAGATCGGACAGGGCCTTCCTACGAGCAGTACTTC
TRBJ2-1	TRBD2	.	TRBV7-3	CASSLKGLAAYNEQFF	TGTGCCAGCAGCTTAAAAGGACTAGCGGCGTACAATGAGCAGTTCTTC
TRBJ1-1	TRBD1	.	TRBV7-3	CASSSDRAGAEAFF	TGTGCCAGCAGCTCGGACAGGGCGGGAGCTGAAGCTTTCTTT
TRBJ2-7	.	once	TRBV6-5	CASRRSNEQYF	TGTGCCAGCAGACGGAGCAACGAGCAGTACTTC
TRBJ1-1	.	few	TRBV7-9	CASSLGERLNTEAFF	TGTGCCAGCAGCTTAGGAGAACGGTTGAACACTGAAGCTTTCTTT
TRBJ1-1	.	.	TRBV7-6	CASSSAGRDTEAFF	TGTGCCAGCAGCTCCGCGGGGAGGGACACTGAAGCTTTCTTT
TRBJ2-7	.	once	TRBV7-3	CASSLFGLTLSSSYEQYF	TGTGCCAGCAGCTTATTCGGACTCACCTTATCGAGCTCCTACGAGCAGTACTTC
TRBJ2-5	TRBD2	few	TRBV5-1	CASSLAFGGAQETQYF	TGCGCCAGCAGCTTGGCCTTCGGGGGGGCCCAAGAGACCCAGTACTTC
TRBJ2-7	.	.	TRBV5-1	CASSLGGEQYF	TGCGCCAGCAGCTTGGGCGGCGAGCAGTACTTC
TRBJ2-3	.	.	TRBV9	CASSVRGGSEVDTQYF	TGTGCCAGCAGCGTCCGAGGGGGATCTGAGGTAGATACGCAGTATTTT
TRBJ1-3	TRBD1	.	TRBV28	CATRFRDRPSSGNTIYF	TGTGCCACCAGGTTCCGGGACAGACCAAGCTCTGGAAACACCATATATTTT
TRBJ2-5	.	.	TRBV7-2	CASSPTRGETQYF	TGTGCCAGCAGCCCCACACGGGGGGAGACCCAGTACTTC
TRBJ2-5	.	.	TRBV19	CASSTQRGETQYF	TGTGCCAGTAGTACCCAGCGAGGGGAGACCCAGTACTTC
TRBJ2-2	.	.	TRBV7-2	CASSWGVNTGELFF	TGTGCCAGCAGCTGGGGGGTGAACACCGGGGAGCTGTTTTTT
TRBJ1-2	.	.	TRBV6-1	CASSELRGIGGSRLGYTF	TGTGCCAGCAGTGAATTACGGGGGATAGGGGGGAGTCGGCTGGGCTACACCTTC
TRBJ2-1	TRBD2	.	TRBV11-3	CASSSGLVFYGEQFF	TGTGCCAGCAGCTCAGGACTAGTCTTTTACGGTGAGCAGTTCTTC
TRBJ2-3	.	.	TRBV18	CASSPGAGATDTQYF	TGTGCCAGCTCACCGGGCGCGGGCGCCACAGATACGCAGTATTTT
TRBJ2-2	.	once	TRBV10-3	CAISESADTGELFF	TGTGCCATCAGTGAGTCGGCGGACACCGGGGAGCTGTTTTTT
TRBJ2-4	.	.	TRBV6-4	CASSEGPEGIQYF	TGTGCCAGCAGTGAAGGGCCCGAAGGCATTCAGTACTTC
TRBJ2-5	.	.	TRBV6-5	CASSNGAETQYF	TGTGCCAGCAGCAACGGGGCGGAGACCCAGTACTTC
TRBJ2-4	.	once	TRBV7-3	CARGSRVGPWDIQYF	TGTGCCAGGGGGAGCAGGGTGGGCCCCTGGGACATTCAGTACTTC